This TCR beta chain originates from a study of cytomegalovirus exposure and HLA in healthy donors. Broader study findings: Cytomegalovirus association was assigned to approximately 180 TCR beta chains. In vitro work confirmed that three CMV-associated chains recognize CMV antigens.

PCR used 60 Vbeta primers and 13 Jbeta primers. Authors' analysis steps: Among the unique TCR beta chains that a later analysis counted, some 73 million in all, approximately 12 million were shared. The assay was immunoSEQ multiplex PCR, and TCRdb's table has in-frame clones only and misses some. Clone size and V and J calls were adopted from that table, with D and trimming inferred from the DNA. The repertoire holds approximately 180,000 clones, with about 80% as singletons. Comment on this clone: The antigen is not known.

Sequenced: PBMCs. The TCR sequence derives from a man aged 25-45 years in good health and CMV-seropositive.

The CDR3 spells CASSRTGGRRGTEAFF. In DNA form, the CDR3 reads TGTGCCAGCAGTAGGACAGGGGGAAGGAGAGGCACTGAAGCTTTCTTT. The rearrangement uses TRBV28 and TRBJ1-1; 10 bases agree with TRBD1. The CDR3 is 16 amino acids. The V segment lost 5 bases and the J segment 4 bases; nucleotides outside the gene matches: 10. Germline V lookup: CDR1 MDHEN, CDR2 SYDVKM.